These 12 T cell receptor beta chains came from one sample sequenced in a study of T cell clonality in common variable immunodeficiency. Their antigen targets remain unknown. TCRdb's table, derived via immunoSEQ multiplex PCR, lists solely in-frame clones and lacks some. The sample yields thousands of clones, without any singletons. Study conclusions and caveats: Reportedly, TCR beta sequences from common variable immunodeficiency showed fewer deletions and N-nucleotide insertions.

Sequenced material: peripheral blood mononuclear cells. Source of these receptors: a human donor with common variable immunodeficiency.

This clone was observed many times. Read data end 3 residues before the CDR3 end; the end is taken from the germline J gene. This chain links TRBV7-8 with TRBJ1-1, with TRBD1 matching over 9 bases. The CDR3 contains 15 residues. V dropped 2 bases and J dropped 3; count of bases not matched to a gene: 4. In germline, CDR1 is SGHVS, CDR2 FQNEAQ. The covered CDR3 bases are TGTGCCAGCAGCTTACCAGACAGGGGGTACACTGAA. Protein product: CASSLPDRGYTE. The entire CDR3 protein reads CASSLPDRGYTEAFF.

Concerning this clone itself: The read ends 3 residues before the CDR3 terminus; that terminus is restored from the germline J gene. The rearrangement uses TRBV18 and TRBJ1-1; no clear D gene. V was shortened by 2 bases and J by 3 bases, with 10 bases between the two germline ends. This CDR3 is built from 14 residues. Germline CDR1 KGHSH, CDR2 LQKENI. The CDR3 spells CASSPGGGHTEAFF. The sequenced CDR3 bases are TGTGCCAGCTCACCAGGAGGAGGGCACACTGAA.

This clone is judged medium-sized (0.01 to 0.1%). The CDR3 end lies 3 residues beyond the end of the read and is filled in from the germline J gene. The chain uses TRBV5-6 and TRBJ1-4, with unresolved D. The CDR3 is made up of 14 amino acids. Germline V gene lookup returns CDR1 SGHDT and CDR2 YYEEEE. Between the trimmed V and J ends, which lost 0 bases and 5 bases, there was a span of 8 bases. CDR3 bases read: TGTGCCAGCAGCTTGGGCATCAGAAATGAAAAA. It codes for CASSLGIRNEK. The complete CDR3 protein is CASSLGIRNEKLFF.

In the case of this clone: The read ends 3 residues early relative to the CDR3; the germline J gene fills the gap. J is TRBJ2-3 and V is TRBV7-9; D not certain. The CDR3 has 12 amino acids. V lost 4 bases, J lost 1 base, and 3 bases lay in between. Per germline, CDR1 SEHNR and CDR2 FQNEAQ (reference sequence). CDR3 DNA (partial): TGTGCCAGCAGCTCCGGCACAGATACG. Amino acids: CASSSGTDT. The entire CDR3 protein is CASSSGTDTQYF.

This clone is termed medium-sized (0.01 to 0.1%). The CDR3 goes on 3 residues after the read ends, and that part is filled in from the germline J gene. This sequence joins TRBV5-1 and TRBJ2-7; TRBD2 matches 8 bases. Germline CDR1 and CDR2: SGHRS and YFSETQ. The CDR3 length is 14 residues. V lost 4 bases, J lost 3 bases, and 6 bases stayed unmatched. The sequenced CDR3 bases are TGCGCCAGCAGCCCTTCGGGGGGGGGCTACGAG. This encodes CASSPSGGGYE. The CDR3 as a whole reads CASSPSGGGYEQYF.

This clone has more than one count but fewer than ten. With the read ending 3 residues before the CDR3 end, the germline J gene is used to fill in that end. The chain is built from TRBV18 and TRBJ1-1; possibly TRBD1 for D (6 bases). Trimming stripped 4 bases from V and 2 bases from J, with 17 bases between. This CDR3 region has 16 residues. Germline CDR1 KGHSH, CDR2 LQKENI. The CDR3 protein is CASSRDPGHLNTEAFF. CDR3 DNA, as far as it was read: TGTGCCAGCTCACGGGACCCGGGACACTTAAACACTGAA.

On this clone itself: Read sequence stops 3 residues before the CDR3 end, and the germline J gene provides the missing end. In the same sample, other DNA sequences code for this CDR3. The chain employs TRBV7-2 and TRBJ2-5, with D maybe TRBD2 (6 bases). Trimming removed 0 bases from V and 1 base from J, with 12 bases in between. Germline V gene lookup returns CDR1 SGHTA and CDR2 FQGNSA. CDR3 length: 16 amino acids. CDR3 loop: CASSLAPRGAQETQYF. CDR3 DNA, as far as it was read: TGTGCCAGCAGCTTAGCCCCCCGCGGGGCCCAAGAGACC.

This clone has ten or more counts. Coverage ceases 3 residues before the CDR3 finishes, and the germline J gene fills in the end. V is TRBV6-1 and J is TRBJ2-3; maybe TRBD2 (5 bases). Trimming took off 0 bases at V and 2 bases at J, with 15 bases between the two ends. This CDR3 comprises 17 residues. Germline CDR1 is MNHNS and CDR2 is SASEGT. The chain's CDR3 is CASSEASGSKYTDTQYF. Partial CDR3 DNA: TGTGCCAGCAGTGAAGCAAGCGGCTCCAAGTACACAGATACG.

Ten or more counts support this clone. With the read ending 3 residues before the CDR3 end, the germline J gene is used to fill in that end. This sequence joins TRBV14 and TRBJ1-6, with 7 positions matching TRBD1. Germline lookup yields CDR1 SGHDN and CDR2 FVKESK. The length of the CDR3 is 14 residues. The V gene end was trimmed by 5 bases and the J gene end by 4 bases; junction bases not matched to a gene: 2. Partial CDR3 DNA: TGTGCCAGCAGCGCGGGACAGTATAATTCACCC. This codes for CASSAGQYNSP. The complete CDR3 sequence is CASSAGQYNSPLHF.

This clone has just a few counts. The read ends 3 residues early relative to the CDR3; the germline J gene fills the gap. The chain carries TRBV7-9 and TRBJ1-1; no clear D gene. V was shortened by 7 bases and J by 4 bases, with 13 bases between the two germline ends. Germline assignment: CDR1 SEHNR and CDR2 FQNEAQ (reference sequence). The CDR3 runs to 13 residues. The CDR3 loop is CASNPELATEAFF. The part of the CDR3 DNA that was read is TGTGCCAGCAACCCCGAGTTGGCCACTGAA.

This clone is large (0.1 to 1%). The CDR3 extends 3 residues past the end of the read, so its final part is completed from the germline J gene. The gene calls are TRBV15 and TRBJ2-5; 8 bases map to TRBD2. Losses at the gene ends were 2 bases for V and 2 bases for J; bases not matched to a gene: 4. Per germline, CDR1 LNHNV and CDR2 YYDKDF (reference sequence). The CDR3 has 15 residues. Partial CDR3 DNA: TGTGCCACCAGCAGATTCTTAGCGGGGCAAGAGACC. This sequence encodes CATSRFLAGQET. The whole CDR3 is CATSRFLAGQETQYF.

In its sample, this clone was seen many times. The read ends 3 residues early relative to the CDR3; the germline J gene fills the gap. The gene calls are TRBV7-8 and TRBJ1-5, with TRBD1 identical over 7 bases. Germline lookup yields CDR1 SGHVS and CDR2 FQNEAQ. This CDR3 contains 14 residues. After removal of 5 bases from V and 2 bases from J, the junction contained 3 bases not matched to a gene. The CDR3 here is CASSADRGNQPQHF. CDR3 DNA, as far as it was read: TGTGCCAGCAGCGCCGACAGGGGCAATCAGCCC.